The 14 T cell receptor beta chains given below trace back to one sample, sequenced in a study of blood T cell repertoires in COVID-19. The repertoire was sequenced with immunoSEQ multiplex PCR; TCRdb's copy has only in-frame clones and lacks some. This sample carries about 280,000 clones, approximately 85% of them seen once, and the ten largest clones take roughly 4.6%. The sequencing input was peripheral blood. The receptors come from a man in his fifties or sixties with active or convalescent COVID-19.

CDR3 nucleotides: TGTGCCAGCAGCTCCCTCACGAGCTCCTACAATGAGCAGTTCTTC. Its protein is CASSSLTSSYNEQFF. The chain joins TRBV13 to TRBJ2-1; the D is unclear. V lost 4 bases and J lost 0, with 10 bases in between. This CDR3 is 15 amino acids long. The germline V gene encodes CDR1 PRHDT and CDR2 FYEKMQ (reference sequence).

The CDR3 DNA is TGTGCCAGCAGCTCCTTGATCAGGGAAGGTTACCAGCCCCAGCATTTT. This gives the protein CASSSLIREGYQPQHF. The chain carries TRBV7-8 and TRBJ1-5, with a possible D match to TRBD1 (5 bases). From germline, CDR1 is SGHVS and CDR2 FQNEAQ. The CDR3 is 16 amino acids. Trimming took 4 bases from V and 7 from J, leaving 20 bases between them.

The chain recombines TRBV15 with TRBJ1-3; D may be TRBD1 (6 bases). The germline V gene encodes CDR1 LNHNV and CDR2 YYDKDF (reference sequence). The V gene lost 6 bases and the J gene lost 0 bases, with 15 bases spanning the gap. The CDR3 spans 16 residues. The CDR3 is CATRGGGGLSGNTIYF. The CDR3 DNA is TGTGCCACCAGAGGTGGGGGGGGGCTCTCTGGAAACACCATATATTTT.

The chain is built from TRBV6-5 and TRBJ1-1; D is uncertain. The germline V gene encodes CDR1 MNHEY and CDR2 SVGAGI. This CDR3 contains 12 residues. V lost 4 bases and J 1 base, leaving 4 bases between the germline ends. CDR3 bases: TGTGCCAGCAGTTCCAGGAACACTGAAGCTTTCTTT. It translates to CASSSRNTEAFF.

The chain joins TRBV5-1 to TRBJ2-1; TRBD2 might be the D (6 bases). Between the trimmed V and J ends, which lost 4 bases and 3 bases, there was a span of 17 bases. Germline-derived CDR1 and CDR2 are SGHRS and YFSETQ. The CDR3 has 16 amino acids. The CDR3 DNA reads TGCGCCAGCAGCCCGGGGCAGGGAGCGGGCTACAATGAGCAGTTCTTC. Its translation: CASSPGQGAGYNEQFF.

The chain has TRBV5-1 and TRBJ1-5; TRBD1 aligns across 9 bases. Per germline, CDR1 SGHRS and CDR2 YFSETQ. The CDR3 totals 14 residues. V dropped 4 bases and J dropped 5; count of bases not matched to a gene: 4. CDR3 in DNA: TGCGCCAGCAGCCGGACAGGGGAGGATCAGCCCCAGCATTTT. Translated, it gives CASSRTGEDQPQHF.

V gene TRBV6-5 combines with J gene TRBJ1-6; 7 positions agree with TRBD1. Germline V gives CDR1 MNHEY, CDR2 SVGAGI. Losses at the gene ends were 2 bases for V and 6 bases for J; bases not matched to a gene: 7. This CDR3 is 16 amino acids long. CDR3 sequence: CASSYTWDSGNSPLHF. CDR3 sequence (DNA): TGTGCCAGCAGTTACACCTGGGACAGCGGTAATTCACCCCTCCACTTT.

The J gene is TRBJ1-1, the V gene TRBV3-1 (or the pseudogene TRBV3-2); D gene unclear. Per germline, CDR1 LGHDT and CDR2 YNNKEL (reference sequence). The CDR3 is made up of 13 amino acids. Trimming pared 1 base from V and 6 bases from J, leaving 9 bases between. The DNA of the CDR3 is TGTGCCAGCAGCCAAGTTGGAGGCCCTGAAGCTTTCTTT. Translating it yields CASSQVGGPEAFF.

This clone was observed once. The gene calls are TRBV30 and TRBJ2-1; D not resolved. Looked up from germline, CDR1 is GTSNPN and CDR2 is SVGIG (reference sequence). V dropped 7 bases and J dropped 6 bases, with 7 bases sitting between them. This CDR3 has 10 residues. The CDR3 loop reads CAFEINEQFF. The CDR3 bases are TGTGCCTTCGAGATCAATGAGCAGTTCTTC. Full variable domain (missing parts from reference TRBV30 and TRBJ2-1): SQTIHQWPATLVQPVGSPLSLECTVEGTSNPNLYWYRQAAGRGLQLLFYSVGIGQISSEVPQNLSASRPQDRQFILSSKKLLLSDSGFYLCAFEINEQFFGPGTRLTVL.

This clone was observed a single time. The rearrangement uses TRBV6-5 and TRBJ1-5; TRBD1 might be the D (5 bases). The germline gives CDR1 MNHEY, CDR2 SVGAGI. V was cut by 0 bases and J by 8 bases, with 11 bases left in between. The CDR3 runs to 14 residues. The CDR3: CASSYSQGREPQHF. The CDR3 nucleotides are TGTGCCAGCAGTTACTCTCAGGGCCGGGAGCCCCAGCATTTT.

J is TRBJ2-3 and V is TRBV10-3; TRBD2 is a possible D gene (7 bases). The CDR3 spans 16 residues. Trimming took off 6 bases at V and 3 bases at J, with 19 bases between the two ends. Germline CDR1 and CDR2: ENHRY and SYGVKD. CDR3 region: CAIRGHGGRVTDTQYF. As DNA, the CDR3 is TGTGCCATCAGGGGCCACGGGGGGCGAGTGACAGATACGCAGTATTTT.

The genes are TRBV19 and TRBJ1-1, with TRBD1 matching 12 bases. V shed 5 bases, J shed 3 bases, and the junction held 16 bases outside the gene matches. Germline CDR1 reads LNHDA; CDR2 reads SQIVND (reference sequence). The CDR3 sequence is 19 residues long. This CDR3 reads CASSARDRGHTSMYTEAFF. The CDR3 DNA reads TGTGCCAGTAGTGCCCGGGACAGGGGGCATACCTCGATGTACACTGAAGCTTTCTTT.

V is TRBV9 and J is TRBJ1-2; the match to TRBD1 covers 12 bases. With 3 bases clipped from V and 7 bases from J, the junction kept 4 bases outside the gene matches. The CDR3 is 14 amino acids. CDR1 SGDLS and CDR2 YYNGEE come from the germline V gene. The CDR3 region is CASSEGQGARGYTF. Here the CDR3 DNA reads TGTGCCAGCAGCGAGGGACAGGGGGCGCGTGGCTACACCTTC.

This rearrangement joins TRBV14 to TRBJ1-1; 7 bases are a match to TRBD1. V gave up 8 bases and J gave up 0 bases; unmatched junction bases: 3. Germline CDR1 and CDR2: SGHDN and FVKESK. This CDR3 has 13 residues. The chain's CDR3 is CASQGQLNTEAFF. In DNA, the CDR3 is TGTGCCAGCCAGGGACAGTTGAACACTGAAGCTTTCTTT.